This is a list of T cell receptor beta chains from one sample in a study of sequential checkpoint blockade in melanoma. Generated by immunoSEQ multiplex PCR, the TCRdb table keeps only in-frame clones and is missing some. This sample has around 1,700 clones, with around 21% found just once. Sequenced here: tumor tissue (inferred from file names), sampled from a patient given nivolumab and ipilimumab in sequence. The receptors originated from a human donor with melanoma. Each CDR3 is given with its conserved first and last residue. D genes are given only for firm matches. A clone size is listed for some rows: how often the clone was seen (once, few, many), or a class if it is expanded.

CASSKLNTGELFF | TGTGCCAGTAGTAAACTAAACACCGGGGAGCTGTTTTTT | - | TRBJ2-2 | - | TRBV19
CASSQGGFSYEQYF | TGTGCCAGCAGCCAAGGCGGGTTCTCCTACGAGCAGTACTTC | - | TRBJ2-7 | - | TRBV14
CASRPGQLANEKLFF | TGCGCCAGCAGGCCTGGACAGCTAGCTAATGAAAAACTGTTTTTT | - | TRBJ1-4 | - | TRBV5-1
CATSRSDYFNEQFF | TGTGCCACCAGCAGATCGGACTACTTCAATGAGCAGTTCTTC | - | TRBJ2-1 | few | TRBV15
CAISEGTGDNYGYTF | TGTGCCATCAGTGAGGGGACAGGGGACAACTATGGCTACACCTTC | TRBD1 | TRBJ1-2 | few | TRBV10-3
CASSLTPGATEAFF | TGTGCCAGCAGCTTAACCCCGGGGGCCACTGAAGCTTTCTTT | - | TRBJ1-1 | medium-sized | TRBV11-3
CASSRDKTSFDEQYF | TGCGCCAGCAGCCGGGATAAGACTAGCTTCGACGAGCAGTACTTC | TRBD2 | TRBJ2-7 | once | TRBV5-1
CASSAGDRLYGYTF | TGTGCCAGTAGTGCTGGGGACAGGCTCTATGGCTACACCTTC | TRBD1 | TRBJ1-2 | once | TRBV19
CASSLDGATTDTQYF | TGTGCCAGCAGCTTAGATGGGGCAACCACAGATACGCAGTATTTT | - | TRBJ2-3 | medium-sized | TRBV11-3
CASNHRGGYEQYF | TGTGCCAGCAACCACAGGGGAGGCTACGAGCAGTACTTC | - | TRBJ2-7 | - | TRBV6-8
CASSVSTVGEQYF | TGTGCCAGCAGTGTCTCGACAGTGGGCGAGCAGTACTTC | - | TRBJ2-7 | medium-sized | TRBV6-8
CASSTGPPSEKLFF | TGTGCCAGCTCGACGGGACCGCCAAGCGAAAAACTGTTTTTT | - | TRBJ1-4 | - | TRBV18
CASSVGQGDSYEQYF | TGTGCCAGCAGTGTCGGACAGGGGGATTCCTACGAGCAGTACTTC | TRBD1 | TRBJ2-7 | - | TRBV6-8
CASSPLTSGGNNEQFF | TGTGCCAGCAGTCCGCTGACTAGCGGGGGGAACAATGAGCAGTTCTTC | TRBD2 | TRBJ2-1 | - | TRBV28
CASSEVGATNYGYTF | TGTGCCAGCAGTGAAGTTGGAGCAACTAACTATGGCTACACCTTC | - | TRBJ1-2 | - | TRBV6-1
CASTPPPYNEQFF | TGTGCCAGCACCCCGCCCCCCTACAATGAGCAGTTCTTC | - | TRBJ2-1 | medium-sized | TRBV7-2
CASSSNGAGSTDTQYF | TGCGCCAGCAGCTCCAATGGGGCTGGGAGCACAGATACGCAGTATTTT | - | TRBJ2-3 | once | TRBV5-1
CASSGVRNSYNEQFF | TGTGCCAGTAGTGGGGTCAGAAACTCCTACAATGAGCAGTTCTTC | - | TRBJ2-1 | few | TRBV19
CASSFGESYEQYF | TGTGCCAGCTCATTCGGGGAGTCCTACGAGCAGTACTTC | - | TRBJ2-7 | - | TRBV18
CASSLQGYREKLFF | TGTGCCAGCAGCCTTCAGGGGTATAGGGAAAAACTGTTTTTT | - | TRBJ1-4 | - | TRBV14
CASTPLSGHYGYTF | TGTGCCAGTACCCCCCTGTCCGGACACTATGGCTACACCTTC | - | TRBJ1-2 | - | TRBV19
CASRLAEDTGELFF | TGTGCCAGCCGGCTAGCGGAGGACACCGGGGAGCTGTTTTTT | TRBD2 | TRBJ2-2 | medium-sized | TRBV6-8
CASSSPGAGSYGYTF | TGTGCCAGCAGCTCCCCGGGTGCAGGCAGCTATGGCTACACCTTC | - | TRBJ1-2 | - | TRBV11-3
CASSLRLAGGDEQFF | TGTGCCAGCAGCTTAAGACTAGCGGGGGGGGACGAGCAGTTCTTC | TRBD2 | TRBJ2-1 | medium-sized | TRBV11-3
CASSSLDSPNYGYTF | TGTGCCAGCTCATCCCTGGACAGCCCTAACTATGGCTACACCTTC | - | TRBJ1-2 | - | TRBV18
CASSSWDRGPSGELFF | TGTGCCAGCAGCTCCTGGGACAGGGGGCCTTCCGGGGAGCTGTTTTTT | TRBD1 | TRBJ2-2 | - | TRBV9
CASSSGTPPYEQYF | TGTGCCAGCAGCTCCGGGACACCGCCCTACGAGCAGTACTTC | - | TRBJ2-7 | many | TRBV7-6
CASSKISGQAEAFF | TGTGCCAGCAGTAAGATCTCGGGACAGGCTGAAGCTTTCTTT | TRBD1 | TRBJ1-1 | - | TRBV9
CASSSVGRGSYRRYNEQFF | TGTGCCAGCAGCTCCGTTGGTCGGGGCTCCTACCGCCGATACAATGAGCAGTTCTTC | - | TRBJ2-1 | few | TRBV11-3
CASRPGGRMQETQYF | TGTGCCAGCAGGCCGGGAGGGAGAATGCAAGAGACCCAGTACTTC | TRBD2 | TRBJ2-5 | - | TRBV28
CASSRDFAEAFF | TGTGCCAGCAGCCGGGACTTCGCTGAAGCTTTCTTT | - | TRBJ1-1 | large | TRBV6-8
CASSKTGLAKNIQYF | TGTGCCAGTAGTAAGACAGGTCTAGCCAAAAACATTCAGTACTTC | - | TRBJ2-4 | - | TRBV19
CASSEYRGTGVRDTEAFF | TGTGCCAGCAGTGAATATAGAGGGACAGGGGTAAGGGACACTGAAGCTTTCTTT | TRBD1 | TRBJ1-1 | - | TRBV25-1
CASSTMALAGGRETQYF | TGTGCCAGCAGCACAATGGCTTTAGCGGGGGGGCGGGAGACCCAGTACTTC | TRBD2 | TRBJ2-5 | medium-sized | TRBV11-3
CAISVGKGAYEQYF | TGTGCCATCAGTGTGGGGAAGGGGGCCTACGAGCAGTACTTC | - | TRBJ2-7 | medium-sized | TRBV6-8
CASRAGGAYNEQFF | TGCGCCAGCAGGGCGGGGGGAGCCTACAATGAGCAGTTCTTC | TRBD2 | TRBJ2-1 | - | TRBV5-1
CASSLELGGTGNTIYF | TGTGCCAGCAGCTTAGAGCTAGGAGGCACCGGAAACACCATATATTTT | - | TRBJ1-3 | - | TRBV11-3
CASTMTGARNQPQHF | TGTGCCAGCACCATGACAGGAGCGCGCAATCAGCCCCAGCATTTT | - | TRBJ1-5 | medium-sized | TRBV6-8
CATSFSGGELSSYNEQFF | TGTGCCACCAGCTTTAGCGGGGGGGAACTCAGCTCCTACAATGAGCAGTTCTTC | TRBD2 | TRBJ2-1 | few | TRBV15
CASTREQLRSGNTIYF | TGTGCCAGCACCAGAGAACAGTTACGCTCTGGAAACACCATATATTTT | - | TRBJ1-3 | few | TRBV6-8
CASSQPGRTEAFF | TGTGCCAGCAGTCAACCCGGGCGGACTGAAGCTTTCTTT | - | TRBJ1-1 | - | TRBV6-8
CASSMDTSGIAQYF | TGTGCCAGTAGTATGGATACATCAGGGATAGCGCAGTACTTC | - | TRBJ2-7 | once | TRBV19
CASSPGLAGQETQYF | TGTGCCAGCAGCCCAGGACTAGCGGGGCAAGAGACCCAGTACTTC | TRBD2 | TRBJ2-5 | medium-sized | TRBV11-3
CASSVGQYTGELFF | TGTGCCAGCAGCGTAGGACAGTACACCGGGGAGCTGTTTTTT | - | TRBJ2-2 | medium-sized | TRBV9
CASSDWGSGNSPLHF | TGTGCCAGCAGTGACTGGGGTTCAGGGAATTCACCCCTCCACTTT | - | TRBJ1-6 | few | TRBV6-8
CASDPRGFPYEQYF | TGTGCCAGCGATCCCCGTGGGTTCCCCTACGAGCAGTACTTC | - | TRBJ2-7 | medium-sized | TRBV9
CASSINLRGSQETQYF | TGTGCCAGTAGTATTAACTTGAGGGGGTCCCAAGAGACCCAGTACTTC | - | TRBJ2-5 | - | TRBV19
CASSESMRGAVFNSPLHF | TGCGCCAGCAGTGAGTCGATGAGGGGCGCGGTCTTCAATTCACCCCTCCACTTT | - | TRBJ1-6 | few | TRBV10-2
CASSLALKAAPGQPQHF | TGTGCCAGCAGCTTGGCCCTCAAGGCCGCGCCGGGACAGCCCCAGCATTTT | - | TRBJ1-5 | many | TRBV11-3
CASSLTGFHEQYF | TGTGCCAGTAGTCTCACAGGGTTCCACGAGCAGTACTTC | - | TRBJ2-7 | - | TRBV19
CASSVVESGGYGYTF | TGTGCCAGCAGCGTAGTCGAATCCGGGGGCTATGGCTACACCTTC | - | TRBJ1-2 | medium-sized | TRBV9
CASRKSGEYTEAFF | TGTGCCAGCAGGAAGAGCGGGGAATACACTGAAGCTTTCTTT | - | TRBJ1-1 | medium-sized | TRBV6-8
CASSSGAGSSTDTQYF | TGCGCCAGCAGCAGCGGAGCGGGGAGTAGCACAGATACGCAGTATTTT | TRBD2 | TRBJ2-3 | - | TRBV10-2
CASSLVPTSGGSYEQYF | TGCGCCAGCAGCTTGGTACCGACTAGCGGGGGTTCCTACGAGCAGTACTTC | TRBD2 | TRBJ2-7 | - | TRBV5-1
CASSYSPTGYNSPLHF | TGTGCCAGCAGTTACTCGCCCACAGGGTATAATTCACCCCTCCACTTT | - | TRBJ1-6 | - | TRBV6-8
CASSTGQGTYEQYF | TGTGCCAGTAGTACCGGACAGGGGACCTACGAGCAGTACTTC | TRBD1 | TRBJ2-7 | - | TRBV19
CASTPSGGYGYTF | TGTGCCAGCACCCCGTCGGGGGGCTATGGCTACACCTTC | - | TRBJ1-2 | - | TRBV6-8
CASSQVALAGIEQYF | TGCGCCAGCAGCCAAGTAGCCCTAGCGGGGATTGAGCAGTACTTC | - | TRBJ2-7 | few | TRBV1
CASSPLRTSGVGTDTQYF | TGTGCCAGCTCACCACTTAGGACTAGCGGGGTAGGCACAGATACGCAGTATTTT | TRBD2 | TRBJ2-3 | - | TRBV18
CASSPDPGKTQYF | TGTGCCAGCAGCCCCGATCCCGGGAAGACCCAGTACTTC | - | TRBJ2-5 | - | TRBV6-8